This paragraph reports one T cell receptor (beta chain). The antigen is unknown. An end of the junction differs from the germline gene, which may be a read error. These data come from a study of cytomegalovirus exposure and HLA in healthy donors. Whole-study findings and limits: TCR beta sequences reportedly predicted the HLA-A and HLA-B alleles of most subjects accurately.

CDR3 length: 15 residues. Looked up from germline, CDR1 is MNHNS and CDR2 is SASEGT. The PCR employed 60 Vbeta primers together with 13 Jbeta primers. Clones were read by immunoSEQ multiplex PCR, and TCRdb kept only the in-frame ones, dropping some. The sample carries under 200,000 clones, over 75% recorded once. The receptor comes from a human donor in good health. The chain uses TRBV6-1 and TRBJ1-5; unclear D gene. Sequencing used PBMCs. The CDR3 loop reads CAGSEFVSFNQPQHF. The CDR3 bases are TGTGCCGGCAGTGAATTCGTTAGCTTCAATCAGCCCCAGCATTTT.